This T cell receptor beta chain was found in a study of cytomegalovirus exposure and HLA in healthy donors. Findings and limits, study-wide: There were about 160 TCR beta chains listed as cytomegalovirus-associated. Later work found that TCR association rates differed between HLA loci; DRB1 had the most and HLA-C the fewest. In a later analysis, TCR beta V- and J-gene trimming showed a link to a missense DCLRE1C variant. Cytomegalovirus status was reportedly diagnosed by the classifier with high sensitivity and specificity.

This clone was recorded a few times. Its antigen is not known. Trimming cost V 6 bases and J 2 bases, with 9 bases left between them. This CDR3 spans 13 amino acids. Germline values: CDR1 MNHEY, CDR2 SVGAGI. PCR primers comprised 60 Vbeta and 13 Jbeta primers. The protocol was immunoSEQ multiplex PCR, while the TCRdb copy is restricted to in-frame clones and leaves out a portion. This sample has approximately 100,000 clones, with roughly 70% found just once. This sequence was found in a man aged 40-49 years in good health and CMV-seropositive. Sample: PBMCs. V gene TRBV6-5 combines with J gene TRBJ2-3, with unresolved D. CDR3 in DNA: TGTGCCAGCAGACCCGGGTTCACAGATACGCAGTATTTT. Translating gives CASRPGFTDTQYF.